Following are 2 T cell receptor beta chains from one sample sequenced in a study of T cells after yellow fever vaccination. TCRdb re-called the 5' RACE reads through MiXCR, storing one row per CDR3 protein. The data hold around 110,000 distinct CDR3 sequences, with 7.5% to 9.5% observed a single time. The material sequenced was CD8+ T cells sorted from PBMCs, taken 45 days after the yellow fever booster vaccination. The receptors shown here come from a man aged 30-40 years who received the YFV17D yellow fever vaccine.

In its sample, this clonotype was seen a few times. In DNA, the CDR3 is TGTGCCAGCAGCCCCGTAGGGAGCCGGGAGACCCAGTACTTC. Its protein product is CASSPVGSRETQYF. The gene calls are TRBV7-9 and TRBJ2-5; D is perhaps TRBD2 (5 bases). V lost 5 bases and J 5 bases, leaving 15 bases between the germline ends. Germline assignment: CDR1 SEHNR and CDR2 FQNEAQ (reference sequence). The length of the CDR3 is 14 residues.

This chain uses TRBV11-3 with TRBJ2-1; 9 positions agree with TRBD2. The junction had 12 bases not matched to a gene; V was cut back by 10 bases and J by 5 bases. This CDR3 spans 15 amino acids. Germline CDR1 and CDR2: SGHNT and YENEEA. The CDR3 protein is CAIHWGGRAHNEQFF. CDR3 DNA sequence: TGTGCCATCCATTGGGGCGGGAGGGCCCACAATGAGCAGTTCTTC.